The next 7 T cell receptor beta chains were all read from a single sample in a study of Ad26.COV2.S vaccination and SARS-CoV-2 variants. Treatment meaning: roughly 18 received Ad26.COV2.S at low or high dose, single or two shots; about 5 received placebo; per-sample allocation not given. At day 63 after the first vaccine or placebo injection, samples were drawn. Here immunoSEQ multiplex PCR was the method, and the copy in TCRdb shows in-frame clones only, minus some. The repertoire has about 430,000 clones, approximately 90% of them found once; the top ten carry 12%. This specimen consisted of peripheral blood, obtained in a trial of Ad26.COV2.S vaccine versus placebo. Source of these receptors: a person aged 18 to 65 who received the Ad26.COV2.S COVID-19 vaccine or a placebo.

The chain has TRBV5-4 and TRBJ2-5, with a possible D match to TRBD1 (7 bases). The CDR3 is 17 residues long. V lost 2 bases and J lost 2, with 19 bases in between. Germline loops: CDR1 SGHNT, CDR2 YYREEE (reference sequence). CDR3 nucleotides: TGTGCCAGCAGCTTAGGGGGCGGGACTTTCACACAAGAGACCCAGTACTTC. Its protein is CASSLGGGTFTQETQYF.

This clone was observed a single time. The identical CDR3 is also encoded by other nucleotide sequences in the sample. The chain recombines TRBV9 with TRBJ2-1, with D unresolved. Between the trimmed V and J ends, which lost 0 bases and 2 bases, there was a span of 9 bases. Looked up from germline, CDR1 is SGDLS and CDR2 is YYNGEE. The CDR3 extends over 15 amino acids. For the CDR3, the DNA is TGTGCCAGCAGCGTAGGTTCCGGTCCCTACAATGAGCAGTTCTTC. Protein sequence: CASSVGSGPYNEQFF.

The genes are TRBV5-4 and TRBJ1-4; D gene unclear. Germline assignment: CDR1 SGHNT and CDR2 YYREEE (reference sequence). With 0 bases removed from V and 3 bases from J, the gap between germline ends came to 12 bases. This CDR3 has 16 amino acids. The CDR3 DNA reads TGTGCCAGCAGCTTGGTTCTGGGTACGGCTAATGAAAAACTGTTTTTT. Translation gives CASSLVLGTANEKLFF. The variable domain in full, with the rest retrieved from reference TRBV5-4 and TRBJ1-4, is ETGVTQSPTHLIKTRGQQVTLRCSSQSGHNTVSWYQQALGQGPQFIFQYYREEENGRGNFPPRFSGLQFPNYSSELNVNALELDDSALYLCASSLVLGTANEKLFFGSGTQLSVL.

This chain uses TRBV14 with TRBJ2-7; D gene ambiguous. The CDR3 spans 15 residues. Trimming took off 4 bases at V and 1 base at J, with 14 bases between the two ends. CDR1 SGHDN and CDR2 FVKESK come from the germline V gene. The CDR3 region has the DNA TGTGCCAGCAGCCTAAGTATTCAGGAGTCCTACGAGCAGTACTTC. Protein: CASSLSIQESYEQYF.

The chain uses TRBV6-5 and TRBJ2-2; D is perhaps TRBD1 (5 bases). Germline-derived CDR1 and CDR2 are MNHEY and SVGAGI. V was pared by 7 bases and J by 1 base, with 10 bases between. CDR3 length: 14 residues. CDR3 DNA: TGTGCCAGCAAGGGGAAGGGGAACACCGGGGAGCTGTTTTTT. This encodes CASKGKGNTGELFF.

This chain links TRBV28 with TRBJ2-5; weak D call: TRBD2 (6 bases). V was trimmed by 6 bases and J by 4 bases, leaving 18 bases between them. Germline assignment: CDR1 MDHEN and CDR2 SYDVKM. The length of the CDR3 is 15 residues. CDR3 DNA sequence: TGTGCCAGCAGCCGAGCCCAAACTAGCACAGAGACCCAGTACTTC. Its translation is CASSRAQTSTETQYF.

The chain recombines TRBV9 with TRBJ2-1, with TRBD1 as a possible D gene (5 bases). V was pared by 1 base and J by 0 bases, with 11 bases between. Germline values: CDR1 SGDLS, CDR2 YYNGEE. The CDR3 sequence is 16 residues long. CDR3 coding DNA: TGTGCCAGCAGCGTAAATTCAGACAGCTCCTACAATGAGCAGTTCTTC. Protein product: CASSVNSDSSYNEQFF. Full variable domain (remainder filled in from reference TRBV9 and TRBJ2-1): DSGVTQTPKHLITATGQRVTLRCSPRSGDLSVYWYQQSLDQGLQFLIQYYNGEERAKGNILERFSAQQFPDLHSELNLSSLELGDSALYFCASSVNSDSSYNEQFFGPGTRLTVL.